This is a list of T cell receptor beta chains from one sample in a study of neurological immune-mediated disorders. A single record per CDR3 protein comes from TCRdb applying MiXCR to the 5' RACE reads. The sample carries approximately 30,000 distinct CDR3 sequences, about 4% recorded once. The sequencing input was CD4+ T cells from blood. The receptors come from a woman aged 40 to 50 in good health. Both conserved end residues are part of each CDR3. The order of the fields is CDR3 DNA, CDR3 protein, CDR3 length, D gene, V gene, clone size, J gene. A D gene is named only where the DNA matches it firmly. Some rows mark clone size as missing; the rest say once, few, many or name a class of expanded clone.

TGCAGCACCCCTGCCTGGGGAAACATTCAGTACTTC	CSTPAWGNIQYF	12	.	TRBV20-1	many	TRBJ2-4
TGTGCCAGCAGAGACCCTAATTCACCCCTCCACTTT	CASRDPNSPLHF	12	.	TRBV6-1	many	TRBJ1-6
TGCAGTGCTAGAGATTACAGGGTTTTGGGATTTGGGCAGTATTTT	CSARDYRVLGFGQYF	15	.	TRBV20-1	many	TRBJ2-3
TGTGCCACCGGGACAGGGGGCTACGAGCAGTACTTC	CATGTGGYEQYF	12	TRBD1	TRBV28	medium-sized	TRBJ2-7
TGCGCCAGCAGCCGGGTTATACAGGGCGACATCGGCAGTGAGCAGTTCTTC	CASSRVIQGDIGSEQFF	17	.	TRBV5-1	many	TRBJ2-1
TGTGCCAGCAGCTTGTATGGGCCGGGTGGGCAGCCCCAGCATTTT	CASSLYGPGGQPQHF	15	.	TRBV5-6	many	TRBJ1-5
TGTGCCAGCACCATGACAGGCAGGGGCGAGCAGTACTTC	CASTMTGRGEQYF	13	.	TRBV6-1	medium-sized	TRBJ2-7
TGCAGTGCGGAACAGGGGGAGACGTATCAGCCCCAGCATTTT	CSAEQGETYQPQHF	14	TRBD1	TRBV20-1	many	TRBJ1-5
TGCAGCGCGGACGTCTCTGGGGCCAACGTCCTGACTTTC	CSADVSGANVLTF	13	.	TRBV29-1	many	TRBJ2-6
TGCAGTGCTAGGCGACAGGGGGTCAGAACTAATGAAAAACTGTTTTTT	CSARRQGVRTNEKLFF	16	TRBD1	TRBV20-1	many	TRBJ1-4
TGTGCCAGCACTTGGGGGCCGGGGGATGAGCAGTTCTTC	CASTWGPGDEQFF	13	.	TRBV28	.	TRBJ2-1
TGTGCCAGCAGGTCCAGGGGATTTCCCTACGAGCAGTACTTC	CASRSRGFPYEQYF	14	.	TRBV6-2/TRBV6-3	many	TRBJ2-7
TGCAGTGCTAGGCCCGGGACCTCTCCTAATGAAAAACTGTTTTTT	CSARPGTSPNEKLFF	15	.	TRBV20-1	many	TRBJ1-4
TGCAGTGCTAGCGTAGGACAGGGGATCTTCAACGAGCAGTACTTC	CSASVGQGIFNEQYF	15	TRBD1	TRBV20-1	many	TRBJ2-7
TGTGCCAGCAGCTCCAACCTGGGGTATGGCTACACCTTC	CASSSNLGYGYTF	13	.	TRBV12-3/TRBV12-4	many	TRBJ1-2
TGTGCCAGCAGCCAAGATAGTAGCGGGGGGGCCAGGGATGAGCAGTTCTTC	CASSQDSSGGARDEQFF	17	TRBD2	TRBV4-2	many	TRBJ2-1
TGCGCCAGCAGCTTGCGGGCCGGGGGACAGCCCCAGCATTTT	CASSLRAGGQPQHF	14	.	TRBV5-1	many	TRBJ1-5
TGCGCCAGCAGCTTGGGCGGGTTTCCTGAAGCTTTCTTT	CASSLGGFPEAFF	13	.	TRBV5-1	many	TRBJ1-1
TGCAGCGGTCAAGGACAGGGGAACACCGGGGAGCTGTTTTTT	CSGQGQGNTGELFF	14	TRBD1	TRBV29-1	medium-sized	TRBJ2-2
TGCAGTGCTACCTCCTACAATGAGCAGTTCTTC	CSATSYNEQFF	11	.	TRBV20-1	many	TRBJ2-1
TGTGCCAGCAACCCAACCATGGGGACAGGGGTAAGAACACCCCTCCACTTT	CASNPTMGTGVRTPLHF	17	TRBD1	TRBV2	many	TRBJ1-6
TGTGCCAGCAGCCACCAAAAAAGAAGGTTCTACGGGCAGCCCAATAGCAATCAGCCCCAGCATTTT	CASSHQKRRFYGQPNSNQPQHF	22	.	TRBV14	many	TRBJ1-5
TGCAGTGCCAGGATAGTTGAAAAACTGTTTTTT	CSARIVEKLFF	11	.	TRBV20-1	many	TRBJ1-4
TGCAGTGCTAGAGACTTGTACTCCGGGGGGACATCGGCTTTCTTT	CSARDLYSGGTSAFF	15	.	TRBV20-1	many	TRBJ1-1
TGTGCCACCAGTGACCCCGGACTACGTGGGAATGAGCAGTTCTTC	CATSDPGLRGNEQFF	15	.	TRBV24-1	medium-sized	TRBJ2-1
TGTGCCAGCTCACCAATGGGACAGGGAATCTACGAGCAGTACTTC	CASSPMGQGIYEQYF	15	TRBD1	TRBV18	.	TRBJ2-7